This T cell receptor beta chain was captured by sequencing in a study of spatial heterogeneity in lung cancer. Study-level background: Every unique TCR and UMI combination, on average, appeared more than ten times in raw reads. Regarding the study as a whole: Blood carried ubiquitous expanded tumor TCRs more at resection than follow-up.

Time point meaning: sample taken at primary tumor resection. Without sorting, whole RNA was sequenced from tumor, nontumor lung or frozen PBMC. Samples were obtained from some 72 donors, all untreated early-stage non-small cell lung cancer patients. The CDR3 runs 14 residues. V shed 7 bases and J 2 bases; nucleotides not matched to a gene: 7. CDR1 is MDHEN and CDR2 is SYDVKM in the germline V gene. This clonotype has ten or more counts. What it binds is unknown. A distinct unique molecular identifier was carried by each TCR cDNA molecule. TCRdb recomputed calls from the 5' RACE reads with MiXCR, one row per CDR3 protein. The repertoire has tens of thousands of distinct CDR3 sequences, approximately 12% of them found once; the top ten carry over 40%.

The source was PBMCs, collected at surgery. This chain connects TRBV28 to TRBJ2-7; 8 bases match TRBD2. This TCR derives from a male donor with early-stage non-small cell lung cancer. CDR3 nucleotide sequence: TGTGCCAGCAACCCACTAGCGGAGGCCTACGAGCAGTACTTC. Its translation is CASNPLAEAYEQYF. Filled out from reference TRBV28 and TRBJ2-7, the complete variable domain reads DVKVTQSSRYLVKRTGEKVFLECVQDMDHENMFWYRQDPGLGLRLIYFSYDVKMKEKGDIPEGYSVSREKKERFSLILESASTNQTSMYLCASNPLAEAYEQYFGPGTRLTVT.